Listed below are T cell receptor beta chains from one sample, sequenced in a study of Ad26.COV2.S vaccination and SARS-CoV-2 variants. Using immunoSEQ multiplex PCR, the repertoire was profiled, and TCRdb retains in-frame clones only, with some absent. The repertoire holds 400,000 to 450,000 clones, with about 90% as singletons. The specimen was peripheral blood, collected in a trial of Ad26.COV2.S vaccine versus placebo. Receptor source: a person aged 18-60 years who received the Ad26.COV2.S COVID-19 vaccine or a placebo. The CDR3 runs from the conserved cysteine through the conserved F or W. A D gene is named only where the DNA matches it firmly. Clone size is not always given. Where it is, it says once, few, many or a class for expanded clones.

CDR3 DNA: TGTGCCAGCACCCCGGGACAGATTAACTATGGCTACACCTTC; CDR3 protein: CASTPGQINYGYTF; V gene: TRBV6-5; J gene: TRBJ1-2; D gene: TRBD1; clone size: .
CDR3 DNA: TGTGCCAGCAGCCGCCGGGAGACCCAGTACTTC; CDR3 protein: CASSRRETQYF; V gene: TRBV3-1/TRBV3-2; J gene: TRBJ2-5; D gene: .; clone size: .
CDR3 DNA: TGTGCCAGCTCAGGGGGGGGGAACACTGAAGCTTTCTTT; CDR3 protein: CASSGGGNTEAFF; V gene: TRBV18; J gene: TRBJ1-1; D gene: .; clone size: .
CDR3 DNA: TGCGCCAGCAGCCAAGTAGTGGATAGCGGGAGGGCCGGGGACAATGAGCAGTTCTTC; CDR3 protein: CASSQVVDSGRAGDNEQFF; V gene: TRBV4-3; J gene: TRBJ2-1; D gene: TRBD2; clone size: .
CDR3 DNA: TGCGCCAGCAGCTTGCGACTAGCGGGAAGCTCCTACAATGAGCAGTTCTTC; CDR3 protein: CASSLRLAGSSYNEQFF; V gene: TRBV5-1; J gene: TRBJ2-1; D gene: TRBD2; clone size: .
CDR3 DNA: TGCGCCAGCAGCCCACCCCCTTTCGACAGGGGGGTGGATAGCAATCAGCCCCAGCATTTT; CDR3 protein: CASSPPPFDRGVDSNQPQHF; V gene: TRBV5-1; J gene: TRBJ1-5; D gene: TRBD1; clone size: .
CDR3 DNA: TGTGCCAGCAGCCCCTTCACAGATACGCAGTATTTT; CDR3 protein: CASSPFTDTQYF; V gene: TRBV14; J gene: TRBJ2-3; D gene: .; clone size: .
CDR3 DNA: TGCGCCAGCAGAACTGACAGGTGCCTTAATGAGCAGTTCTTC; CDR3 protein: CASRTDRCLNEQFF; V gene: TRBV10-1; J gene: TRBJ2-1; D gene: .; clone size: .
CDR3 DNA: TGTGCCACGGGGTTGGAGGGGAGATCCTACAATGAGCAGTTCTTC; CDR3 protein: CATGLEGRSYNEQFF; V gene: TRBV27; J gene: TRBJ2-1; D gene: .; clone size: .
CDR3 DNA: TGTGCCAGCAGCTTATTCGGTAGGGAATTCGAGCAGTACTTC; CDR3 protein: CASSLFGREFEQYF; V gene: TRBV5-6; J gene: TRBJ2-7; D gene: .; clone size: .
CDR3 DNA: TGTGCCAGCAGTTTAAATGTAGGGGACGAATACTATGGCTACACCTTC; CDR3 protein: CASSLNVGDEYYGYTF; V gene: TRBV27; J gene: TRBJ1-2; D gene: .; clone size: once
CDR3 DNA: TGTGCCAGCAGTGAATCGTACAGGGGAGCTGAGACCCAGTACTTC; CDR3 protein: CASSESYRGAETQYF; V gene: TRBV2; J gene: TRBJ2-5; D gene: TRBD1; clone size: .
CDR3 DNA: TGTGCCACTTCACCCGTCAGGAGCGGGAGTTCAACCGGGGAGCTGTTTTTT; CDR3 protein: CATSPVRSGSSTGELFF; V gene: TRBV7-6; J gene: TRBJ2-2; D gene: TRBD2; clone size: .
CDR3 DNA: TGTGCCAGCAGTGGCAGGGGGCTGCCCGGGGAGCTGTTTTTT; CDR3 protein: CASSGRGLPGELFF; V gene: TRBV6-2/TRBV6-3; J gene: TRBJ2-2; D gene: TRBD1; clone size: .
CDR3 DNA: TGTGCCAGCAGCAAAGAAGAACCGACAGGGGCGCCCCGAGAGACCCAGTACTTC; CDR3 protein: CASSKEEPTGAPRETQYF; V gene: TRBV21-1; J gene: TRBJ2-5; D gene: .; clone size: .
CDR3 DNA: TGTGCCTCGGGACTGAACACCGGGGAGCTGTTTTTT; CDR3 protein: CASGLNTGELFF; V gene: TRBV10-3; J gene: TRBJ2-2; D gene: .; clone size: once
CDR3 DNA: TGCAGCATTGGGACGAGCCCTTCCGAGCAGTACTTC; CDR3 protein: CSIGTSPSEQYF; V gene: TRBV29-1; J gene: TRBJ2-7; D gene: .; clone size: once
CDR3 DNA: TGTGCCAGCAGCCCGACAGGGGGAGAAGAGACCCAGTACTTC; CDR3 protein: CASSPTGGEETQYF; V gene: TRBV28; J gene: TRBJ2-5; D gene: TRBD1; clone size: .
CDR3 DNA: TGTGCCAGCTCACCGGATCCCGGGGTTCAGCCCCAGCATTTT; CDR3 protein: CASSPDPGVQPQHF; V gene: TRBV18; J gene: TRBJ1-5; D gene: .; clone size: .
CDR3 DNA: TGTGCCATCAGTGACAGGGGCCAGTATCAGCCCCAGCATTTT; CDR3 protein: CAISDRGQYQPQHF; V gene: TRBV10-3; J gene: TRBJ1-5; D gene: .; clone size: few
CDR3 DNA: TGCGCCAGCAGCTTGTCTGCTAGCGGGACGCACAATGAGCAGTTCTTC; CDR3 protein: CASSLSASGTHNEQFF; V gene: TRBV5-1; J gene: TRBJ2-1; D gene: TRBD2; clone size: .
CDR3 DNA: TGTGCCAGCAGCCTTAGCGGGACCACCTACGAGCAGTACTTC; CDR3 protein: CASSLSGTTYEQYF; V gene: TRBV7-9; J gene: TRBJ2-7; D gene: TRBD2; clone size: .
CDR3 DNA: TGTGCCAGCAGCTTGTACGGGACTAGCCAGTATTTT; CDR3 protein: CASSLYGTSQYF; V gene: TRBV5-6; J gene: TRBJ2-3; D gene: TRBD2; clone size: .
CDR3 DNA: TGTGCCAGCAGCTTGGGGCGGGGAGGCACAGATACGCAGTATTTT; CDR3 protein: CASSLGRGGTDTQYF; V gene: TRBV5-8; J gene: TRBJ2-3; D gene: .; clone size: .
CDR3 DNA: TGTGCCACCCTCAAGGCTCCGCGGGTAGATACGCAGTATTTT; CDR3 protein: CATLKAPRVDTQYF; V gene: TRBV28; J gene: TRBJ2-3; D gene: .; clone size: once
CDR3 DNA: TGTGCCAGCAGCTCTACCCAGGGCACCGAAGCTTTCTTT; CDR3 protein: CASSSTQGTEAFF; V gene: TRBV7-2; J gene: TRBJ1-1; D gene: .; clone size: few
CDR3 DNA: TGTGCCAGCAGCGTAGGGAAAAACAATGAGCAGTTCTTC; CDR3 protein: CASSVGKNNEQFF; V gene: TRBV9; J gene: TRBJ2-1; D gene: .; clone size: .
CDR3 DNA: TGCGCCAGCAGCTTGGCCCCCCCGACTAGCGCACAGTTCTTC; CDR3 protein: CASSLAPPTSAQFF; V gene: TRBV5-1; J gene: TRBJ2-1; D gene: TRBD2; clone size: once
CDR3 DNA: TGTGCCAGCAGGGGGCCCTCGGGACAGGGGGCAGGCCAGCCCCAGCATTTT; CDR3 protein: CASRGPSGQGAGQPQHF; V gene: TRBV25-1; J gene: TRBJ1-5; D gene: TRBD1; clone size: .
CDR3 DNA: TGTGCCAGCAGCTTAGACGGCGGATCCTACGAGCAGTACTTC; CDR3 protein: CASSLDGGSYEQYF; V gene: TRBV7-2; J gene: TRBJ2-7; D gene: .; clone size: .
CDR3 DNA: TGTGCCAGCAGTCCCGGACGGGGAGAGACCCAGTACTTC; CDR3 protein: CASSPGRGETQYF; V gene: TRBV27; J gene: TRBJ2-5; D gene: .; clone size: once
CDR3 DNA: TGTGCCAGCAGCTCCCGTGGTGGACTAGCGACCTACGAGCAGTACTTC; CDR3 protein: CASSSRGGLATYEQYF; V gene: TRBV7-8; J gene: TRBJ2-7; D gene: TRBD2; clone size: .
CDR3 DNA: TGTGCCAGCAGCTTAAACCCGGGAGCCACAGATACGCAGTATTTT; CDR3 protein: CASSLNPGATDTQYF; V gene: TRBV7-2; J gene: TRBJ2-3; D gene: .; clone size: .
CDR3 DNA: TGTGCCAGCAGTCCGGCACCGGGACAGGGCTACAATGAGCAGTTCTTC; CDR3 protein: CASSPAPGQGYNEQFF; V gene: TRBV7-3; J gene: TRBJ2-1; D gene: TRBD1; clone size: once
CDR3 DNA: TGTGCCAGCAGCCCCCCGGGCCCGGCGACAGATACGCAGTATTTT; CDR3 protein: CASSPPGPATDTQYF; V gene: TRBV5-5; J gene: TRBJ2-3; D gene: .; clone size: .
CDR3 DNA: TGTGCCAGCAGGGCCCTAGCGGGAGGGTTCGATGAGCAGTTCTTC; CDR3 protein: CASRALAGGFDEQFF; V gene: TRBV27; J gene: TRBJ2-1; D gene: TRBD2; clone size: .
CDR3 DNA: TGTGCCAGCAGCCTGGCGGTCGGCGATGAGCAGTTCTTC; CDR3 protein: CASSLAVGDEQFF; V gene: TRBV7-3; J gene: TRBJ2-1; D gene: .; clone size: once
CDR3 DNA: TGTGCCAGCAGCGTGGGACAGGGGATCTACGAGCAGTACTTC; CDR3 protein: CASSVGQGIYEQYF; V gene: TRBV14; J gene: TRBJ2-7; D gene: TRBD1; clone size: .
CDR3 DNA: TGTGCCAGCAGTTTATTTGAGGGCAATGAGCAGTTCTTC; CDR3 protein: CASSLFEGNEQFF; V gene: TRBV12-3/TRBV12-4; J gene: TRBJ2-1; D gene: .; clone size: .
CDR3 DNA: TGTGCCTGGAGTGGACAGGGGCGGGCTGGCTACACCTTC; CDR3 protein: CAWSGQGRAGYTF; V gene: TRBV30; J gene: TRBJ1-2; D gene: TRBD1; clone size: .
CDR3 DNA: TGCAGCGTTGCAGCGGGAGTCTACGAGCAGTACTTC; CDR3 protein: CSVAAGVYEQYF; V gene: TRBV29-1; J gene: TRBJ2-7; D gene: TRBD2; clone size: .
CDR3 DNA: TGTGCCAGCAGTACGGCTGCGGGAGAAGAGACCCAGTACTTC; CDR3 protein: CASSTAAGEETQYF; V gene: TRBV6-5; J gene: TRBJ2-5; D gene: TRBD2; clone size: .
CDR3 DNA: TGTGCCAGCAGTTTATCCGGACTAGCGGGAGGGAGAGACGAGCAGTACTTC; CDR3 protein: CASSLSGLAGGRDEQYF; V gene: TRBV27; J gene: TRBJ2-7; D gene: TRBD2; clone size: .
CDR3 DNA: TGTGCCAGCAGCTTAGAGGGACAGGGGGCCTACGAGCAGTACTTC; CDR3 protein: CASSLEGQGAYEQYF; V gene: TRBV11-3; J gene: TRBJ2-7; D gene: TRBD1; clone size: few
CDR3 DNA: TGTGCCAGCAGCCCTCGCGGAGAGACCCAGTACTTC; CDR3 protein: CASSPRGETQYF; V gene: TRBV5-4; J gene: TRBJ2-5; D gene: .; clone size: .
CDR3 DNA: TGTGCCAGCAGGCGGCGGGACAGCAACACCGGGGAGCTGTTTTTT; CDR3 protein: CASRRRDSNTGELFF; V gene: TRBV5-5; J gene: TRBJ2-2; D gene: .; clone size: .
CDR3 DNA: TGTGCCAGCAGTTCGGGACAGTCCTACGAGCAGTACTTC; CDR3 protein: CASSSGQSYEQYF; V gene: TRBV28; J gene: TRBJ2-7; D gene: TRBD1; clone size: .
CDR3 DNA: TGTGCCAGCAGCTTGGAAGGACGGGGCTCGGGGACCCAGTACTTC; CDR3 protein: CASSLEGRGSGTQYF; V gene: TRBV5-6; J gene: TRBJ2-5; D gene: .; clone size: .
CDR3 DNA: TGTGCCAGCAGTTTCGATGGGCAGATCAATCAGCCCCAGCATTTT; CDR3 protein: CASSFDGQINQPQHF; V gene: TRBV28; J gene: TRBJ1-5; D gene: .; clone size: .
CDR3 DNA: TGTGCCTGGAGGGGGGACAGGCGCTCCTACGAGCAGTACTTC; CDR3 protein: CAWRGDRRSYEQYF; V gene: TRBV30; J gene: TRBJ2-7; D gene: TRBD1; clone size: .
CDR3 DNA: TGTGCCAGCAGCGTGCGGGAGGGCCGGTTTACTGAGCAGTTCTTC; CDR3 protein: CASSVREGRFTEQFF; V gene: TRBV3-1/TRBV3-2; J gene: TRBJ2-1; D gene: TRBD2; clone size: .
CDR3 DNA: TGTGCCAGCAGCCCCTTCCCCGTAGGCTACACCTTC; CDR3 protein: CASSPFPVGYTF; V gene: TRBV28; J gene: TRBJ1-2; D gene: .; clone size: .
CDR3 DNA: TGTGCCAGCAGAACTAGCGGGAGTGGCACAGATACGCAGTATTTT; CDR3 protein: CASRTSGSGTDTQYF; V gene: TRBV6-5; J gene: TRBJ2-3; D gene: TRBD2; clone size: .